This T cell receptor (beta chain) was obtained from a study of cytomegalovirus exposure and HLA in healthy donors (dated by TCRdb to the late 2010s). In terms of the full investigation: In an earlier analysis of roughly 500 of the donors, around 290 Gb of sequence data and 95 million to 130 million unique TCR beta sequences from roughly 180 million T cells were reported. Every repertoire in the discovery cohort had been generated on one and the same sequencing platform. The study profiled the T cell repertoires of 500 to 800 subjects by immunosequencing and related them to cytomegalovirus serostatus. Five DR-DQ haplotypes were handled as single units for association and clustering because linkage in the cohort was strong. The number of typed donors differed by locus: roughly 629-630 for A, B, C, DRB1 and DQB1; approximately 520 for DQA1; around 580 for DPA1; and about 470 for DPB1. In the later analysis, no new phenotypic data were used to find candidate immune exposures; instead, reliance was placed on TCR beta sequences and their occurrence across donors. Roughly 300 gigabases of sequencing data and tens of millions of unique TCR sequences were included in an early release covering 500 to 750 HLA-typed donors. Donor age, sex, ethnicity and CMV serostatus were compiled alongside the repertoire data. A later genetic analysis used genome-wide SNP genotypes for about three fifths of the roughly 700 donors, treating that subset as a discovery cohort. Among about 370 genotyped donors of the cohort, an average of about 220,000 unique TCR beta nucleotide sequences was sequenced per donor, of which 15% to 20% were non-productive. The study was designed to test whether signatures of past pathogen exposure could be identified by cataloging public T cell receptors. In an earlier analysis of several hundred of the donors, high-throughput TCR beta sequencing was used to judge whether each TCR beta V gene segment behaved as functional or pseudogenic. In addition to the first cohort of 666 subjects, a separate validation cohort of 100 to 150 different subjects was used. A later analysis re-examined previously published TCR beta repertoires from more than 550 donors and added high-resolution HLA genotyping to investigate patterns of TCR occurrence. High-throughput TCR immunosequencing, statistical association of individual TCRs with disease status, and machine learning were combined to predict cytomegalovirus infection status. Class I and class II HLA loci were covered by the typing at four-digit resolution. Of the 300 to 500 genotyped donors, 81% were placed in the genetic ancestry cluster associated with self-reported Caucasian donors.

Results and caveats for the whole study, not just this receptor: Three of the identified cytomegalovirus-associated TCR beta chains were confirmed in vitro to be specific for cytomegalovirus antigens. A further reported finding was that TCR beta sequences accurately predicted the HLA-A and HLA-B alleles for most subjects in the first cohort. Strong co-occurrence of HLA alleles, especially DR and DQ, made assigning TCR associations to individual alleles difficult. Most TCR sequences were seen in very few donors, while some public TCRs were found in many individuals. Because HLA typing was missing for some donors at each locus, association tests included only the typed subset. A later analysis reported that several top co-occurrence clusters appeared linked to parvovirus B19, influenza, CMV and Epstein-Barr virus. Linkage disequilibrium might explain the correlated functional status among segregating V segments, but an unknown experimental factor could not be excluded. The study listed 150 to 200 TCR beta chains as associated with cytomegalovirus. The classifier was reported to diagnose cytomegalovirus status with high specificity and sensitivity in both the original and validation cohorts. Some IMGT-functional V segments, including TRBV6-2 and TRBV6-3, could not be told apart with the 87-base-pair reads, so those segments were excluded. Compared with equally common non-associated chains, HLA-associated TCR beta chains in a later analysis were more clonally expanded and had lower generation probabilities. An earlier analysis of around 600 of the donors showed that most TCR beta V segments appeared in productive rearrangements either about 87% or about 30% of the time, which broadly matched IMGT annotations. A group of highly shared sequence variants was considered likely to be a technical artifact of the sequencing pipeline. In a later analysis, 16,951 TCR beta sequences were associated with specific HLA alleles at a false discovery rate of 0.05. In a later analysis, TCR association rates were found to vary across HLA loci, with the most associated TCRs seen for DRB1 alleles and the fewest for HLA-C alleles. According to the authors, the approach could potentially be generalized to other disease states and immunological phenotypes. Immune exposure information for the cohort was limited to CMV serostatus. Compared with the approximately 670-donor mean, donors in an Asian-associated ancestry cluster had fewer N-insertions in productive TCRs, according to a later genetic analysis. A later genetic analysis associated a missense DCLRE1C variant with V-gene and J-gene trimming of TCR beta chains, and an independent cohort replicated the association. In this cohort, only TCR beta chains were sequenced, and detectable features were limited by the absence of alpha or paired-chain data. According to a later analysis, most CMV-associated TCR beta chains appeared to be HLA-restricted, and the HLA associations seemed to be driven largely by CMV exposure. Approximately 16 rarely observed V segments, including chromosome 9 orphons, were excluded from the earlier analysis of some 590 of the donors because counts were too low. The presence/absence analyses assumed that sequencing depth was roughly uniform across donors, and that assumption may not be true.

Libraries were built with the immunoSEQ multiplex PCR assay. A mixture of 60 forward primers for TCR Vbeta segments and 13 reverse primers for TCR Jbeta segments was used in the multiplex PCR. The CDR3 region of rearranged TCR beta genes was amplified from genomic DNA with a multiplex PCR assay. The amplified TCR beta libraries were sequenced on the Illumina HiSeq System as 87-base-pair reads. The study's own analysis went as follows. A later analysis tallied 75 million to 95 million unique TCR beta chains across the 600 to 700 repertoires, and approximately 12 million of those chains were shared by two or more donors. To remove PCR and sequencing errors, raw reads were error-corrected and collapsed into unique sequences using a nearest-neighbor algorithm that merged closely related sequences. To assign V, D and J gene segments, CDR3 sequences were aligned to IMGT reference sequences. For a sequence to be retained, a match of at least six nucleotides to both a V gene segment and a J gene segment was required. A rearrangement was called productive if the CDR3 had no stop codons and remained in frame with V and J, and every other rearrangement was called non-productive. CDR3 was defined by IMGT convention, running from the second conserved V-encoded cysteine to the conserved J-encoded phenylalanine. In an earlier analysis of approximately 590 of the donors, sequences lacking an unambiguous match to a single V gene segment were excluded. In an earlier analysis of approximately 560 of the donors, a V segment was called functional when productive rearrangements were above 56.7%, and segregating when the standard deviation between donors exceeded 5%. A statistical classification framework was built to diagnose cytomegalovirus status from the catalog of TCR beta chain sequences. In a later analysis, V and J genes were assigned by comparing TCR nucleotide sequences against IMGT/GENE-DB human TR gene sequences. The TCRdist pipeline was used in a later analysis to assign CDR3 sequences and most-parsimonious VDJ recombination scenarios. In a later analysis, every TCR beta chain was defined by the combination of its CDR3 amino acid sequence and its V-gene family, and reads without a unique V-gene family were dropped. To address suspected cross-contamination and a sequencing artifact, a later analysis removed roughly 580 highly shared, low-generation-probability nucleotide sequences. A later analysis calculated a clonal expansion index for each public chain from normalized within-repertoire ranks of inferred template counts. In a later analysis, generation probabilities were computed with a VDJ recombination model fitted to out-of-frame rearrangements, and the resulting probabilities were checked against IGoR. In a later analysis, TCR-TCR, TCR-HLA and TCR-CMV co-occurrence was scored with hypergeometric tests, and a repertoire-size bias correction was applied to TCR pairs. In a later analysis, false discovery rates were estimated by permuting HLA or CMV assignments 20 times. In a later analysis, co-occurring TCRs were grouped with DBSCAN, and TCRdist sequence similarity was added when clustering was performed within HLA-allele-positive subsets. Co-occurrence clustering excluded repertoires with fewer than 30,000 or more than 120,000 public chains, plus five with anomalous nucleotide sharing. The table comes from immuneACCESS by way of TCRdb, which keeps in-frame sequences with V and J called. Part of the clones is missing from these tables; in studies checked, under half for an unresolved V gene and the rest for unknown reasons. V, J and clone size reflect that table, while D and trimming were determined from the DNA. The table for this sample lists about 150,000 clones; roughly 80% of them were counted only once. Roughly 3.6% of the sample lies in the top ten.

Deletion took 6 bases off V and 2 bases off J, with a span of 8 bases between the germline ends. From a lookup of the germline V gene, CDR1 and CDR2 are WSHSY and SAAADI. From the cysteine through the phenylalanine, the CDR3 covers 12 amino acids. Only the CDR3 DNA is retained, 36 bases long and in frame from the first base. Details on this clone: Its target antigen remains unknown. Base qualities are not provided; no much larger clone lies one nucleotide away.

In total, approximately 700 healthy bone marrow donors made up the cohort. All cohort members were sampled while nominally healthy, although unrecorded immune exposures were likely present. CMV serostatus was recorded as positive for 250 to 300 and negative for about 55% of the roughly 670 cohort members, whereas no CMV serostatus was recorded for the donor in question. Each donor provided a peripheral blood sample, and peripheral blood mononuclear cells were used for TCR beta sequencing. The Qiagen DNeasy Blood Extraction Kit was used to extract genomic DNA from the blood cell samples. The chain is assembled from TRBV10-2 and TRBJ2-7; the D gene is possibly TRBD2, with 5 bases matching. The sequence derives from a human donor in good health. The source material was PBMCs. The CDR3 in this case is CASRGGPYEQYF. The sequenced DNA: TGCGCCAGCAGAGGCGGGCCCTACGAGCAGTACTTC.